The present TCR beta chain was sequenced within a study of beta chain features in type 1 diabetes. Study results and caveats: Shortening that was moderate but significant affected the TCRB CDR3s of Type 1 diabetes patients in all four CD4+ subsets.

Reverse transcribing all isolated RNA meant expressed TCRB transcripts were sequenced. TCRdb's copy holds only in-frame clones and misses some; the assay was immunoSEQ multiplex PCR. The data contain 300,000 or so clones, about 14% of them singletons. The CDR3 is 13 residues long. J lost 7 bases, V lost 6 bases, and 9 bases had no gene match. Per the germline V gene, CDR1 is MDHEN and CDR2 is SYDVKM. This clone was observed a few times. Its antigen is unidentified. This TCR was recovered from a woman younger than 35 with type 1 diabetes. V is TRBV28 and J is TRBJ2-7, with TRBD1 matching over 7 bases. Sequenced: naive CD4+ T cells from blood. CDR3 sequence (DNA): TGTGCCAGCAGCCGCCGGGACAGTCGGGAGCAGTACTTC. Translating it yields CASSRRDSREQYF.